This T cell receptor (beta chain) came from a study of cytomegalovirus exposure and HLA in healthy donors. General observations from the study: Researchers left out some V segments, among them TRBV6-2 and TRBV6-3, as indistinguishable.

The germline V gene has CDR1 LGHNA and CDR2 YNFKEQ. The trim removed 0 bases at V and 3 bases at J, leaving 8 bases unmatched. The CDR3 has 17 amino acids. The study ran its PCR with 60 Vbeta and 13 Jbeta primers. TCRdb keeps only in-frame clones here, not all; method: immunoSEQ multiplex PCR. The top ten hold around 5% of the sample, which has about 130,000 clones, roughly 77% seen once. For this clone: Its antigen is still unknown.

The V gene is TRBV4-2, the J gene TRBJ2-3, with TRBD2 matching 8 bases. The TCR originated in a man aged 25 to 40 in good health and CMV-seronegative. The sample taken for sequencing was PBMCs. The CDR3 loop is CASSQEGTGGGTDTQYF. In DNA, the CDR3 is TGTGCCAGCAGCCAAGAAGGAACGGGAGGGGGGACAGATACGCAGTATTTT.